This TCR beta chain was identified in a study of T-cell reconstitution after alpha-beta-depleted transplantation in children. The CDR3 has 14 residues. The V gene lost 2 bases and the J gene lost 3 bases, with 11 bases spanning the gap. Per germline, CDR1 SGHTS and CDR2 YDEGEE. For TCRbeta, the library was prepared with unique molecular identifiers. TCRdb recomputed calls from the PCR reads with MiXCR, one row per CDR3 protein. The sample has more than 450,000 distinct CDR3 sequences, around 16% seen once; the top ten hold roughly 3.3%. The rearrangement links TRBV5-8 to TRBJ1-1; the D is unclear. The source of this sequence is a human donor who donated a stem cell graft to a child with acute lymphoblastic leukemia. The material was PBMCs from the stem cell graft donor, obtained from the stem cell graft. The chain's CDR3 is CASSFGLQDTEAFF. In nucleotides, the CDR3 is TGTGCCAGCAGCTTTGGTCTCCAGGACACTGAAGCTTTCTTT.